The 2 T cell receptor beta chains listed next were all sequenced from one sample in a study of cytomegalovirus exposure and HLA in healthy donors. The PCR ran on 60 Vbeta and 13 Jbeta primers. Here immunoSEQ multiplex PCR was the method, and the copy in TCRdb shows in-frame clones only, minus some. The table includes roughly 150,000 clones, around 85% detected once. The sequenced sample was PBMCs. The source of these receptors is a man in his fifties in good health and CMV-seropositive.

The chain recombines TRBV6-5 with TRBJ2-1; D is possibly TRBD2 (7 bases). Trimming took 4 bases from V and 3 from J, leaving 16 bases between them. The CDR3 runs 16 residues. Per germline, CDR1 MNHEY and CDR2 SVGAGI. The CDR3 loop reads CASSSIEGGVYNEQFF. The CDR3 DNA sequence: TGTGCCAGCAGTTCTATAGAGGGGGGGGTCTACAATGAGCAGTTCTTC.

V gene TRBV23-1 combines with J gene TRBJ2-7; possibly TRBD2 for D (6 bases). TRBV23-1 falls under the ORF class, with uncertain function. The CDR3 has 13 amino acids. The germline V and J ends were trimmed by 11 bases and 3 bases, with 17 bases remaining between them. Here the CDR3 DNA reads TGCGCCCACCGGGGAGGACCGCTCTACGAGCAGTACTTC. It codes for CAHRGGPLYEQYF.